The sequence of this TCR beta chain was determined in a study of T cell responses to AZD1222 COVID-19 vaccine. In regard to this clone: Its antigen is unidentified.

Study-level results: Baseline seropositives among AZD1222 recipients totaled only 5 to 7. Nearly half of spike-specific TCRs reportedly target unmutated variant regions. White British people made up most donors, females outnumbered males, and clonal diversity was possibly underestimated.

TCRdb's copy holds only in-frame clones and misses some; the assay was immunoSEQ multiplex PCR. This sample has 150,000 to 250,000 clones, with approximately 90% found just once. Pooled samples include second doses given at about 4 or 12 weeks. The sequences come from peripheral blood, collected 28 days after the second AZD1222 dose. This sequence originates from an adult who received the AZD1222 COVID-19 vaccine.

The CDR3 sequence is CASSPFLDNEQFF. As DNA, the CDR3 is TGCGCCAGCAGCCCCTTTCTAGACAATGAGCAGTTCTTC. The V gene is TRBV5-1, the J gene TRBJ2-1; no firm D call. V lost 4 bases to trimming and J lost 5 bases, with 10 bases between them. The CDR3 runs to 13 residues. Germline CDR1 reads SGHRS; CDR2 reads YFSETQ.